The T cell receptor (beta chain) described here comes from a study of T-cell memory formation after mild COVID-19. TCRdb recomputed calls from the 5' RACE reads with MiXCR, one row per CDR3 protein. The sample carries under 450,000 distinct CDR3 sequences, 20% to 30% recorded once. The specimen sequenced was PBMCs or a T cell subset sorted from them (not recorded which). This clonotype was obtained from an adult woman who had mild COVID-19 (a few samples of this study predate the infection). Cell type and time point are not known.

CDR3 in amino acids: CASSLASSRHPKDTQYF. CDR3 DNA: TGTGCCAGCAGCTTAGCCTCAAGCAGGCACCCTAAGGATACGCAGTATTTT. This sequence joins TRBV11-2 and TRBJ2-3; D is unresolved. Trimming removed 1 base at V and 6 bases at J, with 20 bases between. The CDR3 runs to 17 residues. The germline V gene encodes CDR1 SGHAT and CDR2 FQNNGV.